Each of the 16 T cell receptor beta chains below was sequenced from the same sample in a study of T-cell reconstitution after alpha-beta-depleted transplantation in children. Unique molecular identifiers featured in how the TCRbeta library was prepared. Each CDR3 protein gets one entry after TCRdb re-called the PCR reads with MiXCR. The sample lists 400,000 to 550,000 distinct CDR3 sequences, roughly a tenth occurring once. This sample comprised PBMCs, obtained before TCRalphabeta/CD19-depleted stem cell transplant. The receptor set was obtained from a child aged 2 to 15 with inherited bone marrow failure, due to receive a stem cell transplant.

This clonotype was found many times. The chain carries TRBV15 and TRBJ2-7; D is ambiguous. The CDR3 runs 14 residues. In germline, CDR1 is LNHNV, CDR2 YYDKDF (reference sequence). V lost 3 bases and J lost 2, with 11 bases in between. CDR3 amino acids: CATSSSGLPYEQYF. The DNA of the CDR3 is TGTGCCACCAGCAGCTCCGGTCTCCCCTACGAGCAGTACTTC.

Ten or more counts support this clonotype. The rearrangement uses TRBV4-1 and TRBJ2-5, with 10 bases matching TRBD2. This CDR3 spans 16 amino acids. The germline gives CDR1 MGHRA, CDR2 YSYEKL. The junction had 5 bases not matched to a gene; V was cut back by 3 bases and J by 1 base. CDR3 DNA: TGCGCCAGCAGCCAGCCGGGACTAGCGTCCCAAGAGACCCAGTACTTC. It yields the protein CASSQPGLASQETQYF.

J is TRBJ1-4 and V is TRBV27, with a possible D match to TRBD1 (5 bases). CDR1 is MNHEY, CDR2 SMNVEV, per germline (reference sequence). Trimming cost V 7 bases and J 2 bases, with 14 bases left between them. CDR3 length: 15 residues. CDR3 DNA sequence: TGTGCCAGCACCTTCGGGGGGGGGACTAATGAAAAACTGTTTTTT. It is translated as CASTFGGGTNEKLFF.

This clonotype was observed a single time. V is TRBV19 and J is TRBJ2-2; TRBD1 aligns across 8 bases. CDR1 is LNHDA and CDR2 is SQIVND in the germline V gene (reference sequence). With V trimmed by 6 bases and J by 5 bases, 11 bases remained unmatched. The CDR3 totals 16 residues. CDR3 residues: CASRPGDRGGTGELFF. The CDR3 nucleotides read TGTGCCAGTAGGCCCGGAGACAGGGGTGGAACCGGGGAGCTGTTTTTT.

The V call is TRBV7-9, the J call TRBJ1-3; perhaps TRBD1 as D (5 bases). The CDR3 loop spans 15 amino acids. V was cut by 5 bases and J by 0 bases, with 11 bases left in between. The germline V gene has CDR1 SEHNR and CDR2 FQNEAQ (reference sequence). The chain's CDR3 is CASSRQRNSGNTIYF. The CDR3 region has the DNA TGTGCCAGCAGCCGACAGCGTAACTCTGGAAACACCATATATTTT.

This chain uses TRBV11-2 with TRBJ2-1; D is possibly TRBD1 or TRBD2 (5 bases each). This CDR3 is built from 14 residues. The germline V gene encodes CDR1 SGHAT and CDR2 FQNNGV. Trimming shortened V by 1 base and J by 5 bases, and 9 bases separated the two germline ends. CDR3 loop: CASSLGGAHNEQFF. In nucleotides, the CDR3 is TGTGCCAGCAGCTTAGGAGGGGCCCACAATGAGCAGTTCTTC.

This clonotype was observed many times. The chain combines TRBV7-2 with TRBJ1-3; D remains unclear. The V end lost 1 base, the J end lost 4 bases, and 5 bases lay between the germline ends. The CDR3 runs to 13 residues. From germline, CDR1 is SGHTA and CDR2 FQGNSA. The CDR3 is CASSLGWGNTIYF. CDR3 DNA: TGTGCCAGCAGCTTAGGCTGGGGAAACACCATATATTTT.

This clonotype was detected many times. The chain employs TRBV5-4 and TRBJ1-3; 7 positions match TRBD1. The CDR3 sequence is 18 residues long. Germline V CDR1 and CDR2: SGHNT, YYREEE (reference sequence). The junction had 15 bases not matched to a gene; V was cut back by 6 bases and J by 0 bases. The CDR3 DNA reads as TGTGCCAGCAATCGATCGGGACAGCTTGAGAGCTCTGGAAACACCATATATTTT. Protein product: CASNRSGQLESSGNTIYF. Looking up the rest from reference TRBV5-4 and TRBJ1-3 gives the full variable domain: ETGVTQSPTHLIKTRGQQVTLRCSSQSGHNTVSWYQQALGQGPQFIFQYYREEENGRGNFPPRFSGLQFPNYSSELNVNALELDDSALYLCASNRSGQLESSGNTIYFGEGSWLTVV.

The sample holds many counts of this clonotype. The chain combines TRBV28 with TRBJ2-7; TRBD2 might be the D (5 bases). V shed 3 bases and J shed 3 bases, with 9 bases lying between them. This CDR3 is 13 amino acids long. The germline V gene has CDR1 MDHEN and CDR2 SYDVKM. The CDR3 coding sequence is TGTGCCAGCAGTTTCGGGGTAGGCTACGAGCAGTACTTC. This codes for CASSFGVGYEQYF.

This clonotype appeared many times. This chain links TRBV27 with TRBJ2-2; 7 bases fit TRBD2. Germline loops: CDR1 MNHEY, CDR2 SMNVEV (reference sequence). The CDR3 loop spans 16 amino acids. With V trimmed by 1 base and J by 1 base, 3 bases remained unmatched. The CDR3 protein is CASSLWAGENTGELFF. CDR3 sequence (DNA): TGTGCCAGCAGTTTATGGGCGGGAGAGAACACCGGGGAGCTGTTTTTT.

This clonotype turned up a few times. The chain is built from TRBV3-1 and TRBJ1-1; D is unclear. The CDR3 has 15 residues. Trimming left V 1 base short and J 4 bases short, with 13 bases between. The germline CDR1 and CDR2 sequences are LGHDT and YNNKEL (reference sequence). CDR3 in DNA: TGTGCCAGCAGCCAAGGACCGGGAAGTTCCACTGAAGCTTTCTTT. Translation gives CASSQGPGSSTEAFF.

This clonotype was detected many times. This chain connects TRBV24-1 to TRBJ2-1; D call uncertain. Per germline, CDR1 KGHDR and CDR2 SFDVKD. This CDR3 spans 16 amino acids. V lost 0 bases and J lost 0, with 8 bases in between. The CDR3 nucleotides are TGTGCCACCAGTGATTTGATCCCGAGCTCCTACAATGAGCAGTTCTTC. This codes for CATSDLIPSSYNEQFF.

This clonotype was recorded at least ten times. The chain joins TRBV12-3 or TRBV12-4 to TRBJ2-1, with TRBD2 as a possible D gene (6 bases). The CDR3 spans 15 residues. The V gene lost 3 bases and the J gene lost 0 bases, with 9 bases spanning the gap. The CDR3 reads CASSLWEDSYNEQFF. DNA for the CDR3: TGTGCCAGCAGTTTGTGGGAGGACTCCTACAATGAGCAGTTCTTC.

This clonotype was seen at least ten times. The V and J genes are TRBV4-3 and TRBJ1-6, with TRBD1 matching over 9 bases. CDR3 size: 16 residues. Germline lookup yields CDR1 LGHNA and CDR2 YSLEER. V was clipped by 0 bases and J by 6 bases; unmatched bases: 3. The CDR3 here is CASSQDLDRGNSPLHF. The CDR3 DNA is TGCGCCAGCAGCCAAGACCTGGACAGGGGTAATTCACCCCTCCACTTT.

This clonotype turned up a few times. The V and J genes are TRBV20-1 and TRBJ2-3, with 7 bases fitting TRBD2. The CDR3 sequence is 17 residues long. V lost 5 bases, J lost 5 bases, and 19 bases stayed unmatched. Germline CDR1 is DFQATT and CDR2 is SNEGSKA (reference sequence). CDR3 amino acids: CSAPQLTSERGRDTQYF. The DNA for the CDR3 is TGCAGTGCTCCTCAATTAACTAGCGAGAGGGGTCGAGATACGCAGTATTTT.

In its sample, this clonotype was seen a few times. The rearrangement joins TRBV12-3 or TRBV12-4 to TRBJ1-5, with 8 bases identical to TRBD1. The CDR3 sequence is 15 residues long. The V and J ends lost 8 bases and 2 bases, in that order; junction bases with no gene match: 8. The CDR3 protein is CASGLQGGGNQPQHF. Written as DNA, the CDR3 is TGTGCCAGCGGATTACAGGGGGGAGGCAATCAGCCCCAGCATTTT.